These T cell receptor beta chains were read from a single sample in a study of blood T cell repertoires in COVID-19. Here immunoSEQ multiplex PCR was the method, and the copy in TCRdb shows in-frame clones only, minus some. Of about 200,000 clones listed, about nine tenths are singletons. Sequenced input: peripheral blood. These receptors were obtained from a woman between 65 and 79 years old with acute or convalescent COVID-19. The CDR3 runs from the conserved cysteine through the conserved F or W. Clone size, where shown, is once, few, many, or a class for clones that have expanded.

abundance: -
j_gene: TRBJ1-1
v_gene: TRBV19
CDR3aa: CASSRTGMATEAFF

abundance: once
j_gene: TRBJ1-6
v_gene: TRBV11-2
CDR3aa: CASSLDRGVPRSSYNSPLHF

abundance: -
j_gene: TRBJ2-7
v_gene: TRBV5-1
CDR3aa: CASSFGTGLNYEQYF

abundance: -
j_gene: TRBJ1-2
v_gene: TRBV10-3
CDR3aa: CAISPRRAEGYTF

abundance: -
j_gene: TRBJ2-7
v_gene: TRBV27
CDR3aa: CASSGGRNEQYF

abundance: -
j_gene: TRBJ2-2
v_gene: TRBV3-1/TRBV3-2
CDR3aa: CASSRPTGTTGELFF

abundance: -
j_gene: TRBJ2-7
v_gene: TRBV6-6
CDR3aa: CASSTRAYEQYF

abundance: once
j_gene: TRBJ2-5
v_gene: TRBV7-8
CDR3aa: CASRQEEETQYF

abundance: -
j_gene: TRBJ1-1
v_gene: TRBV27
CDR3aa: CASHGGRTEAFF

abundance: -
j_gene: TRBJ1-1
v_gene: TRBV28
CDR3aa: CASSPRAGNTEAFF